This T cell receptor (beta chain) emerged from a study of cytomegalovirus exposure and HLA in healthy donors. Study-level background: There were 65 million to 85 million unique TCRs (from HLA-typed donors) in an early data release. Study observations and caveats: In vitro experiments confirmed that three CMV-associated chains were specific for CMV antigens. Serostatus for CMV was the only available immune exposure information.

The CDR3 spans 14 residues. The V end lost 3 bases, the J end lost 0 bases, and 6 bases lay between the germline ends. CDR1 is SNHLY, CDR2 FYNNEI, per germline. Healthy individuals who donated bone marrow served as the donors. As concerns this clone: No antigen is known for it.

The primer mix had 60 Vbeta and 13 Jbeta primers. Assay: immunoSEQ multiplex PCR; the TCRdb copy retains only in-frame clones and omits some. Of more than 120,000 clones in the sample, approximately 83% are singletons; the top ten hold less than 3%. V is TRBV2 and J is TRBJ1-5; D not certain. This sequence originates from a male donor in good health and CMV-seronegative. Sequencing used PBMCs. CDR3 sequence (DNA): TGTGCCAGCAGTGATGTAGTTAGCAATCAGCCCCAGCATTTT. Encoded protein: CASSDVVSNQPQHF.